This T cell receptor (beta chain) is drawn from a study of OX40 agonist ivuxolimab in advanced cancers. Study summary: People in dose escalation had one of these cancers: hepatocellular carcinoma, melanoma, renal cell or head and neck cancer. Three partial responders included one hepatocellular carcinoma patient and two cutaneous melanoma patients.

TCRdb's table, derived via immunoSEQ multiplex PCR, lists solely in-frame clones and lacks some. The sample records over 9,500 clones, about 66% being singletons. Notes on this clone: Its antigen is currently unknown.

Blood was sampled at baseline, cycle 4 day 1, and cycle 7 day 1. Study observations and caveats: Clonal expansion was seen in CD4+ and CD8+ blood T cells by week 6 at 0.1 to 3.0 mg/kg.

CDR3 size: 14 residues. J gave up 2 bases and V 7 bases, and 5 bases lay outside the gene matches. In germline, CDR1 is MNHNS, CDR2 SASEGT. This TCR was recovered from an adult with an advanced solid tumor such as melanoma, head and neck, liver or kidney cancer. The specimen was CD4+ or CD8+ T cells sorted from blood, collected in a trial of the OX40 agonist ivuxolimab. The rearrangement joins TRBV6-1 to TRBJ1-2; 9 bases are a match to TRBD1. The CDR3 spells CASNRQGGNYGYTF. CDR3 in DNA: TGTGCCAGCAATCGACAGGGGGGGAACTATGGCTACACCTTC.